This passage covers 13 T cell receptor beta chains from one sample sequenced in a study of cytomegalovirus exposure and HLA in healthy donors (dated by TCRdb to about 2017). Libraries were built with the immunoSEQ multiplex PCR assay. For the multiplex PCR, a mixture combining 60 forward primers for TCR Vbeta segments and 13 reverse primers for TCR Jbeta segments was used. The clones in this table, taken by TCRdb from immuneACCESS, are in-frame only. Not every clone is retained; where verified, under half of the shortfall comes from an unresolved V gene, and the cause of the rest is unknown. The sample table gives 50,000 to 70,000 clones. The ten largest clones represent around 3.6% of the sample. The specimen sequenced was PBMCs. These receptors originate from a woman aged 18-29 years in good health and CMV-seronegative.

CDR3 in DNA: TGTGCCAGCAGCCCTGGACTAGCCAGCAGGGAGCAGTACTTC. Its protein product is CASSPGLASREQYF. The chain joins TRBV14 to TRBJ2-7; TRBD2 aligns across 8 bases. This CDR3 is 14 amino acids long. V trimming: 4 bases; J trimming: 7 bases; junction bases outside the gene matches: 9. The germline V gene encodes CDR1 SGHDN and CDR2 FVKESK.

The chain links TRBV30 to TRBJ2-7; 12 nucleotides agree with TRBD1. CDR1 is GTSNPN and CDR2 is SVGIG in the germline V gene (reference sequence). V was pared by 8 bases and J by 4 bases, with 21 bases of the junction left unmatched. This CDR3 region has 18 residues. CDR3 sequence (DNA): TGTGCCGCCGGCACTGAGGGACAGGGGGCGCTCCGATTATACGAGCAGTACTTC. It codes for CAAGTEGQGALRLYEQYF.

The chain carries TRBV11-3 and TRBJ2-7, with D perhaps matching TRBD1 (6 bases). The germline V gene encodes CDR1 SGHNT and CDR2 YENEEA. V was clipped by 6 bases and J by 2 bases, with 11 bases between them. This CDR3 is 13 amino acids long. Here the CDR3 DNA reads TGTGCCAGCAGACAGGGCGGTACCTACGAGCAGTACTTC. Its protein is CASRQGGTYEQYF.

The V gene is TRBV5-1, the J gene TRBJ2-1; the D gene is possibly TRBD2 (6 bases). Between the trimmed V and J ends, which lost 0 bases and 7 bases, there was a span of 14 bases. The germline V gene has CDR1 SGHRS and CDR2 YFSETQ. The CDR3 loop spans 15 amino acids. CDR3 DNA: TGCGCCAGCAGCTTGGTAATCGGGAGAGGGAATGAGCAGTTCTTC. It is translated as CASSLVIGRGNEQFF.

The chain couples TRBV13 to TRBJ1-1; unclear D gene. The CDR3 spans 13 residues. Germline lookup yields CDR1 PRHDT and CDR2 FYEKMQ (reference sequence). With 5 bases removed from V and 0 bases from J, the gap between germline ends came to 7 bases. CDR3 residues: CASSDQMNTEAFF. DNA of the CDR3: TGTGCCAGCAGCGATCAGATGAACACTGAAGCTTTCTTT.

The CDR3, as DNA: TGCAGCGTTGTGGGCGGGAGTATGGGCGGTGAGCAGTTCTTC. Its translation: CSVVGGSMGGEQFF. The chain combines TRBV29-1 with TRBJ2-1; 7 bases map to TRBD2. J gave up 9 bases and V 4 bases, and 12 bases lay outside the gene matches. This CDR3 region has 14 residues. CDR1 is SQVTM, CDR2 ANQGSEA, per germline.

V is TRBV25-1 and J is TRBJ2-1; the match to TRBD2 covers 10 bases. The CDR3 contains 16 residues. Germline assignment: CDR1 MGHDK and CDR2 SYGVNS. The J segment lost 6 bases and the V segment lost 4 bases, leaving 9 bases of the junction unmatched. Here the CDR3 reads CASSGSSGGARNEQFF. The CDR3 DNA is TGTGCCAGCAGTGGTTCCAGCGGGGGGGCTCGCAATGAGCAGTTCTTC.

Written as DNA, the CDR3 is TGTGCCAGCAGCTTAGTCGGCTCCTACGAGCAGTACTTC. Its translation is CASSLVGSYEQYF. V usage is TRBV13 and J usage is TRBJ2-7; unclear D gene. V was pared by 1 base and J by 0 bases, with 4 bases between. This CDR3 comprises 13 residues. The germline V gene encodes CDR1 PRHDT and CDR2 FYEKMQ (reference sequence). Full variable domain (missing parts from reference TRBV13 and TRBJ2-7): AAGVIQSPRHLIKEKRETATLKCYPIPRHDTVYWYQQGPGQDPQFLISFYEKMQSDKGSIPDRFSAQQFSDYHSELNMSSLELGDSALYFCASSLVGSYEQYFGPGTRLTVT.

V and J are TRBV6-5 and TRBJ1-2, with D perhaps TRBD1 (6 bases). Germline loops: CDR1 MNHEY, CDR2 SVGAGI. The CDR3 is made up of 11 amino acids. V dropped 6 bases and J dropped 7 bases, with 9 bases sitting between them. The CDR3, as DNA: TGTGCCAGCAGCCCACAGGGTGGCTACACCTTC. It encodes CASSPQGGYTF.

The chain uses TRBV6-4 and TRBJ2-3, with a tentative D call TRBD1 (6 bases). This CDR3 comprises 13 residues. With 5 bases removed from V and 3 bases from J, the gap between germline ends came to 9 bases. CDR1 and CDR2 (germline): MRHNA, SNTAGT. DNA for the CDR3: TGTGCCAGCAGTACCGGACAGACAGATACGCAGTATTTT. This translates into CASSTGQTDTQYF.

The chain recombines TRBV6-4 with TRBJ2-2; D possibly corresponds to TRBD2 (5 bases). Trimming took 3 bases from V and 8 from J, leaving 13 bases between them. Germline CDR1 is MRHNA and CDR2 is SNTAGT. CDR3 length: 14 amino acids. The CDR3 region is CASSERAGGGELFF. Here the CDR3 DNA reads TGTGCCAGCAGTGAACGGGCTGGAGGAGGGGAGCTGTTTTTT.

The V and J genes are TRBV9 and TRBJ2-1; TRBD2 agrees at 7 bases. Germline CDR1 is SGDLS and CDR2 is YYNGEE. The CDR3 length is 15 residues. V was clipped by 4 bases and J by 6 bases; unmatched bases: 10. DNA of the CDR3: TGTGCCAGCAGCCCCCGACTAGCCGCAAGCAATGAGCAGTTCTTC. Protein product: CASSPRLAASNEQFF. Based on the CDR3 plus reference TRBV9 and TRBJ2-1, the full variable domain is DSGVTQTPKHLITATGQRVTLRCSPRSGDLSVYWYQQSLDQGLQFLIQYYNGEERAKGNILERFSAQQFPDLHSELNLSSLELGDSALYFCASSPRLAASNEQFFGPGTRLTVL.

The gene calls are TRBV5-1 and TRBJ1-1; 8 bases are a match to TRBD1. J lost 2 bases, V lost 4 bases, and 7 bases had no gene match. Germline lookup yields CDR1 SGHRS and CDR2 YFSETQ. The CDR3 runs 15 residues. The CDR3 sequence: CASSNGQGDNTEAFF. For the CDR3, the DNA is TGCGCCAGCAGCAACGGACAGGGTGATAACACTGAAGCTTTCTTT. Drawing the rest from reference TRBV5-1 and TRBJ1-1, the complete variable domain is KAGVTQTPRYLIKTRGQQVTLSCSPISGHRSVSWYQQTPGQGLQFLFEYFSETQRNKGNFPGRFSGRQFSNSRSEMNVSTLELGDSALYLCASSNGQGDNTEAFFGQGTRLTVV.